This TCR beta chain was observed in a study of siplizumab effects on memory and regulatory T cells. Points on this clone: Its antigen is unidentified.

General study findings and limits: Tracing alloreactive clones into unstimulated subsets worked for only a minor fraction of them. Alloreactive sequences traceable to unstimulated CD4+ memory cells were significantly reduced by siplizumab. Proliferating clones, CD4+ or CD8+, lacked an assignable naive or memory phenotype in roughly 80-96% of cases.

Some 97,000 TCR templates underwent assay in every sample. Using immunoSEQ multiplex PCR, the repertoire was profiled, and TCRdb retains in-frame clones only, with some absent. The sample lists around 100,000 clones; around 93% were seen once. The TCR was taken from a human donor in good health. Sequenced: non-Treg CD4+ T cells sorted from blood.

As DNA, the CDR3 is TGTGCCAGCAGCTTAGCGGCACAGGGGATGGGCATTCAGTACTTC. It encodes CASSLAAQGMGIQYF. This chain uses TRBV7-2 with TRBJ2-4; 7 nucleotides match TRBD1. Germline V gene lookup returns CDR1 SGHTA and CDR2 FQGNSA. V lost 0 bases, J lost 9 bases, and 8 bases stayed unmatched. The CDR3 extends over 15 amino acids. The variable domain in full, with the rest retrieved from reference TRBV7-2 and TRBJ2-4, is GAGVSQSPSNKVTEKGKDVELRCDPISGHTALYWYRQSLGQGLEFLIYFQGNSAPDKSGLPSDRFSAERTGGSVSTLTIQRTQQEDSAVYLCASSLAAQGMGIQYFGAGTRLSVL.